The 20 T cell receptor beta chains in this list originate from one sample, sequenced in a study of shared clonotypes between healthy human individuals. Generated by immunoSEQ multiplex PCR, the TCRdb table keeps only in-frame clones and is missing some. The profile covers about 1.1 million clones, with approximately 75% appearing a single time and roughly 0.9% taken by the ten largest. Specimen: memory CD4+ T cells from PBMCs. This sample's subset: CD45RA-negative fraction. The receptors come from a man aged 18 to 29 in good health. Some clones in this sample may be carry-over from other donors' samples.

In DNA, the CDR3 is TGTGCCAGCAAGGGGCGGCTTAATGAAAAACTGTTTTTT. Translation: CASKGRLNEKLFF. V usage is TRBV25-1 and J usage is TRBJ1-4; D possibly corresponds to TRBD1 (5 bases). The CDR3 runs 13 residues. V was clipped by 7 bases and J by 4 bases, with 10 bases between them. Germline-derived CDR1 and CDR2 are MGHDK and SYGVNS.

This clone was counted between two and nine times. This rearrangement joins TRBV28 to TRBJ2-7; 11 bases match TRBD2. Germline-derived CDR1 and CDR2 are MDHEN and SYDVKM. The CDR3 is made up of 15 amino acids. V shed 6 bases and J 2 bases; nucleotides not matched to a gene: 6. CDR3 residues: CASSLTLAGAYEQYF. Here the CDR3 DNA reads TGTGCCAGCAGCTTAACACTAGCGGGAGCCTACGAGCAGTACTTC.

The rearrangement uses TRBV4-2 and TRBJ2-2; the match to TRBD1 covers 7 bases. The CDR3 covers 13 residues. With V trimmed by 4 bases and J by 6 bases, 2 bases remained unmatched. Germline CDR1 and CDR2: LGHNA and YNFKEQ. CDR3 residues: CASSPDRAGELFF. CDR3 sequence (DNA): TGTGCCAGCAGCCCCGACAGGGCCGGGGAGCTGTTTTTT.

This chain joins TRBV30 and TRBJ2-7; D is possibly TRBD1 (6 bases). Germline-derived CDR1 and CDR2 are GTSNPN and SVGIG (reference sequence). V was trimmed by 1 base and J by 3 bases, leaving 13 bases between them. There are 14 residues in the CDR3. The CDR3 loop is CAWSGPGHIYEQYF. Here the CDR3 DNA reads TGTGCCTGGAGTGGACCGGGACACATCTACGAGCAGTACTTC.

Note on this clone: Other DNA sequences from this sample encode an identical CDR3 as well. The chain joins TRBV6-1 to TRBJ1-2, with no clear D. The CDR3 runs to 13 residues. Trimming removed 1 base at V and 4 bases at J, with 7 bases between. Looked up from germline, CDR1 is MNHNS and CDR2 is SASEGT. Here the CDR3 DNA reads TGTGCCAGCAGTGAAGGGGGTGGCTATGGCTACACCTTC. Translated, it gives CASSEGGGYGYTF.

This sequence joins TRBV18 and TRBJ2-5, with D uncertain. This CDR3 contains 14 residues. Trimming stripped 1 base from V and 5 bases from J, with 11 bases between. Germline assignment: CDR1 KGHSH and CDR2 LQKENI. CDR3 residues: CASSPLDARETQYF. The CDR3 nucleotides are TGTGCCAGCTCACCACTAGATGCCCGCGAGACCCAGTACTTC.

This clone appeared a few times. The chain has TRBV19 and TRBJ2-4, with D hard to call. The CDR3 extends over 15 amino acids. Looked up from germline, CDR1 is LNHDA and CDR2 is SQIVND (reference sequence). The ends were cut back, 3 bases at V and 0 bases at J, with 9 bases in the middle. In DNA, the CDR3 is TGTGCCAGTAGTATGGGGTCCCTAGCCAAAAACATTCAGTACTTC. As protein: CASSMGSLAKNIQYF.

The rearrangement links TRBV29-1 to TRBJ2-3, with TRBD2 as a possible D gene (6 bases). Germline assignment: CDR1 SQVTM and CDR2 ANQGSEA. Trimming shortened V by 8 bases and J by 2 bases, and 17 bases separated the two germline ends. The CDR3 has 14 residues. The CDR3: CSLGGWTNTDTQYF. In DNA, the CDR3 is TGCAGCCTCGGAGGTTGGACTAACACAGATACGCAGTATTTT.

This clone was found once. V and J are TRBV7-3 and TRBJ2-6; D tentatively fits TRBD1 or TRBD2 (5 bases each). The CDR3 spans 16 residues. V was shortened by 5 bases and J by 2 bases, with 13 bases between the two germline ends. Germline values: CDR1 SGHTA, CDR2 FQGTGA. CDR3 nucleotide sequence: TGTGCCAGCAGCAGATCCAGGGACGCTGGGGCCAACGTCCTGACTTTC. Its translation: CASSRSRDAGANVLTF.

The gene calls are TRBV27 and TRBJ1-1; unclear D gene. The V and J ends lost 1 base and 1 base respectively, with 4 bases between them. Germline V gene lookup returns CDR1 MNHEY and CDR2 SMNVEV (reference sequence). The CDR3 is made up of 13 amino acids. CDR3 nucleotide sequence: TGTGCCAGCAGTTTATTCCCGAACACTGAAGCTTTCTTT. Translated, it gives CASSLFPNTEAFF.

This clone was detected a few times. This chain connects TRBV6-1 to TRBJ1-2; unclear D gene. The CDR3 totals 14 residues. Between the trimmed V and J ends, which lost 0 bases and 4 bases, there was a span of 9 bases. Germline CDR1 is MNHNS and CDR2 is SASEGT. CDR3 residues: CASSEAGLVYGYTF. The CDR3 DNA reads TGTGCCAGCAGTGAAGCAGGACTGGTCTATGGCTACACCTTC.

This sequence joins TRBV7-2 and TRBJ2-5, with a possible D match to TRBD2 (7 bases). CDR1 and CDR2 from the germline V gene are SGHTA and FQGNSA. This CDR3 contains 16 residues. V was shortened by 5 bases and J by 0 bases, with 16 bases between the two germline ends. CDR3: CASSQRGGAHQETQYF. Written as DNA, the CDR3 is TGTGCCAGCAGCCAGAGGGGGGGGGCCCACCAAGAGACCCAGTACTTC.

The rearrangement joins TRBV7-6 to TRBJ2-7; D is unresolved. Trimming shortened V by 1 base and J by 0 bases, and 13 bases separated the two germline ends. This CDR3 contains 16 residues. Germline V gene sequence: CDR1 SGHVS, CDR2 FNYEAQ. Here the CDR3 reads CASSLDSTVSSYEQYF. The CDR3, as DNA: TGTGCCAGCAGCTTAGACAGTACGGTTAGCTCCTACGAGCAGTACTTC. Complete variable domain (other parts from reference TRBV7-6 and TRBJ2-7): GAGVSQSPRYKVTKRGQDVALRCDPISGHVSLYWYRQALGQGPEFLTYFNYEAQQDKSGLPNDRFSAERPEGSISTLTIQRTEQRDSAMYRCASSLDSTVSSYEQYFGPGTRLTVT.

This chain uses TRBV7-2 with TRBJ2-3; 8 bases fit TRBD1. The germline V gene encodes CDR1 SGHTA and CDR2 FQGNSA. The CDR3 runs to 14 residues. Trimming cost V 5 bases and J 2 bases; bases outside gene matches: 3. The CDR3: CASSPGGLTDTQYF. For the CDR3, the DNA is TGTGCCAGCAGCCCAGGGGGCCTCACAGATACGCAGTATTTT.

V usage is TRBV28 and J usage is TRBJ2-1; 10 bases line up with TRBD1. The CDR3 runs to 16 residues. Germline CDR1 and CDR2: MDHEN and SYDVKM. With V trimmed by 5 bases and J by 5 bases, 9 bases remained unmatched. CDR3 nucleotides: TGTGCCAGCAGTGTCCCGGGACAGGGGTTGAACAATGAGCAGTTCTTC. This sequence encodes CASSVPGQGLNNEQFF.

This rearrangement joins TRBV19 to TRBJ1-5; D perhaps matches TRBD1 (6 bases). Germline V lookup: CDR1 LNHDA, CDR2 SQIVND (reference sequence). CDR3 length: 17 residues. Trimming stripped 1 base from V and 1 base from J, with 14 bases between. This CDR3 is CASSIGGQRQSNQPQHF. CDR3 DNA sequence: TGTGCCAGTAGTATAGGGGGGCAGCGGCAGAGCAATCAGCCCCAGCATTTT.

The CDR3 sequence is CASSNGVAVTDTQYF. As DNA, the CDR3 is TGTGCCAGTAGTAATGGTGTAGCAGTCACAGATACGCAGTATTTT. V and J are TRBV19 and TRBJ2-3; D remains unclear. The CDR3 totals 15 residues. Germline V lookup: CDR1 LNHDA, CDR2 SQIVND (reference sequence). V gave up 4 bases and J gave up 2 bases, with 13 bases separating them.

The V call is TRBV7-9, the J call TRBJ1-3, with TRBD1 as a possible D gene (6 bases). CDR1 and CDR2 (germline): SEHNR, FQNEAQ (reference sequence). Trimming cost V 5 bases and J 0 bases, with 20 bases left between them. The CDR3 is made up of 18 amino acids. CDR3: CASSTRTDNFYSGNTIYF. The CDR3 coding sequence is TGTGCCAGCAGCACCCGGACAGATAATTTCTACTCTGGAAACACCATATATTTT.

V and J are TRBV5-8 and TRBJ1-1; the D gene is possibly TRBD1 (6 bases). V was shortened by 0 bases and J by 5 bases, with 11 bases between the two germline ends. The germline gives CDR1 SGHTS, CDR2 YDEGEE. The CDR3 is 14 residues long. CDR3 bases: TGTGCCAGCAGCTTGGCCAGGGGCTATACTGAAGCTTTCTTT. Translation gives CASSLARGYTEAFF.

The rearrangement links TRBV5-1 to TRBJ1-4; 8 nucleotides match TRBD1. V lost 7 bases and J lost 7; bases outside the gene matches: 6. Germline V gene data show CDR1 as SGHRS and CDR2 as YFSETQ. The CDR3 spans 13 residues. In DNA, the CDR3 is TGCGCCAGCTCCTACGGACAGGGTGAAAAACTGTTTTTT. It is translated as CASSYGQGEKLFF.